Below, one T cell receptor beta chain is given with its context. The antigen remains unidentified. PCR amplification relied on 60 Vbeta primers (plus 13 Jbeta primers). Clones were sequenced by immunoSEQ multiplex PCR, and TCRdb holds only the in-frame ones, with some missing. The data hold around 150,000 clones, with 55% to 70% observed a single time. The data derive from a study of cytomegalovirus exposure and HLA in healthy donors. Study-level points and caveats: A few CMV-associated chains were confirmed in vitro to be specific for CMV antigens. It was shown in a later analysis that HLA-associated TCR beta chains were more clonally expanded than other, equally common chains. TCR beta chains numbering under 200 were designated cytomegalovirus-associated. In a later analysis, specific HLA alleles were associated with 15,000 to 20,000 TCR beta sequences at a 0.05 false discovery rate.

Between the trimmed V and J ends, which lost 6 bases and 0 bases, there was a span of 7 bases. Per germline, CDR1 WSHSY and CDR2 SAAADI. The CDR3 length is 13 residues. The source of this sequence is a woman in her sixties in good health and CMV-seropositive. This chain links TRBV10-2 with TRBJ2-3; D is uncertain. The specimen sequenced was PBMCs. CDR3 amino acids: CASRGSSTDTQYF. For the CDR3, the DNA is TGCGCCAGCAGAGGTAGCAGCACAGATACGCAGTATTTT.